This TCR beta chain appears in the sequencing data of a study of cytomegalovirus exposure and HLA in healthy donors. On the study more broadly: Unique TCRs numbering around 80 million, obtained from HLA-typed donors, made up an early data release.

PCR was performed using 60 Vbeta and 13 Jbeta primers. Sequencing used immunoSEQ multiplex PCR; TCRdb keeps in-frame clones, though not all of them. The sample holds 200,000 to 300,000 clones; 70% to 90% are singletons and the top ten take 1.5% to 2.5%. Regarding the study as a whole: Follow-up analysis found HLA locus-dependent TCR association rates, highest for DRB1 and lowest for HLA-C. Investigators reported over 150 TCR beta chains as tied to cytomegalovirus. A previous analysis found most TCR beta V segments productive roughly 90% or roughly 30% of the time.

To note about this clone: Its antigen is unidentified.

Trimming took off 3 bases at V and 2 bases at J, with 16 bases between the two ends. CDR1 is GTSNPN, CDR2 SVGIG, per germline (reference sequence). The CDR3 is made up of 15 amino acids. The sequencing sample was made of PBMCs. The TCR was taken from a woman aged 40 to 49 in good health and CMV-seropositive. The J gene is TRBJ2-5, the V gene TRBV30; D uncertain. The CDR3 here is CAWSLGVVSQETQYF. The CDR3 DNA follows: TGTGCCTGGAGCCTCGGAGTCGTTTCGCAAGAGACCCAGTACTTC.